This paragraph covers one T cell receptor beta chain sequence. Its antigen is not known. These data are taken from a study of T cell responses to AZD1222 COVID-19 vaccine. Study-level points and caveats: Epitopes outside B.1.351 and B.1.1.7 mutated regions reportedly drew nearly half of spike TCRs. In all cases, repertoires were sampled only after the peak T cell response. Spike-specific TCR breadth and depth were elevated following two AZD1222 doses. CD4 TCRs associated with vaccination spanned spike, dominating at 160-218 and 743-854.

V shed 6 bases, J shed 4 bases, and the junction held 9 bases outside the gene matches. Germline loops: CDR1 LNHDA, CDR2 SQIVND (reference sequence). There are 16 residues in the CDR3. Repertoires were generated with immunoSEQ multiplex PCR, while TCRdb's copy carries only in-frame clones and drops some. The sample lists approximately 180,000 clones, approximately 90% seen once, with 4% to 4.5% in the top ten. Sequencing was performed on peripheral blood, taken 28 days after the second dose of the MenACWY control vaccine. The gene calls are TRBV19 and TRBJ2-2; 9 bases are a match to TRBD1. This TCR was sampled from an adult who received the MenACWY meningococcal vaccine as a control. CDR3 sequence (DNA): TGTGCCAGTAGGCTACAGGGGGCGATACCCACCGGGGAGCTGTTTTTT. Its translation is CASRLQGAIPTGELFF.